This is a list of T cell receptor beta chains from one sample in a study of OX40 agonist ivuxolimab in advanced cancers. The method was immunoSEQ multiplex PCR; TCRdb's version includes in-frame clones alone and lacks a portion of them. The data contain around 140,000 clones, approximately 90% of them singletons. Specimen: CD4+ or CD8+ T cells sorted from blood, collected in a trial of the OX40 agonist ivuxolimab. These receptors all come from an adult with an advanced solid tumor such as melanoma, head and neck, liver or kidney cancer. Each CDR3 is given with its conserved first and last residue. Fields, in order: clone size, D gene, J gene, V gene, CDR3 DNA, CDR3 protein. D genes are given only for firm matches. Part of the rows lack a size; the others show once, few, many or a class for expanded clones.

abundance: .
d_gene: TRBD2
j_gene: TRBJ2-7
v_gene: TRBV27
CDR3nt: TGTGCCAGCAGTCCGGGACTAGCGCTGGGCTCCTACGAGCAGTACTTC
CDR3aa: CASSPGLALGSYEQYF

abundance: .
d_gene: .
j_gene: TRBJ2-1
v_gene: TRBV5-1
CDR3nt: TGCGCCAGCACTTCCGCCTACAATGAGCAGTTCTTC
CDR3aa: CASTSAYNEQFF

abundance: .
d_gene: TRBD2
j_gene: TRBJ2-3
v_gene: TRBV7-8
CDR3nt: TGTGCCAGCAGCTTATCAGGTGGGGGGGATGGCACAGATACGCAGTATTTT
CDR3aa: CASSLSGGGDGTDTQYF

abundance: .
d_gene: TRBD2
j_gene: TRBJ2-7
v_gene: TRBV5-1
CDR3nt: TGCGCCAGCAGCTTCAGCGGGGAGAGGGGCGAGCAGTACTTC
CDR3aa: CASSFSGERGEQYF

abundance: .
d_gene: .
j_gene: TRBJ2-5
v_gene: TRBV9
CDR3nt: TGTGCCAGCAGCGTGTCAGGGGTCTTTCAAGAGACCCAGTACTTC
CDR3aa: CASSVSGVFQETQYF

abundance: once
d_gene: .
j_gene: TRBJ1-1
v_gene: TRBV12-5
CDR3nt: TGTGCTAGTGGTTTGGTACTTACCCCAACTGTTGAAGCTTTCTTT
CDR3aa: CASGLVLTPTVEAFF

abundance: .
d_gene: .
j_gene: TRBJ1-5
v_gene: TRBV19
CDR3nt: TGTGCCAGTAGTTTTGCGGCCCAGGGGAGCAATCAGCCCCAGCATTTT
CDR3aa: CASSFAAQGSNQPQHF

abundance: .
d_gene: .
j_gene: TRBJ1-2
v_gene: TRBV5-5
CDR3nt: TGTGCCAGCAGCTTGGACATGGGCAGTAACTATGGCTACACCTTC
CDR3aa: CASSLDMGSNYGYTF

abundance: .
d_gene: .
j_gene: TRBJ1-2
v_gene: TRBV15
CDR3nt: TGTGCCACCGGCGATACAAGACGGATGGGGACAAATAACTATGGCTACACCTTC
CDR3aa: CATGDTRRMGTNNYGYTF

abundance: .
d_gene: .
j_gene: TRBJ1-4
v_gene: TRBV4-1
CDR3nt: TGCGCCAGCAGCCAGGAGGGGGTCGCAACTAATGAAAAACTGTTTTTT
CDR3aa: CASSQEGVATNEKLFF

abundance: .
d_gene: .
j_gene: TRBJ2-1
v_gene: TRBV5-1
CDR3nt: TGCGCCAGCAGCTTGCAAGTCCATGAGCAGTTCTTC
CDR3aa: CASSLQVHEQFF

abundance: few
d_gene: .
j_gene: TRBJ1-3
v_gene: TRBV7-6
CDR3nt: TGTGCCAGCAGCTTAGCTTGGATGGGGGGAACTGGAAACACCATATATTTT
CDR3aa: CASSLAWMGGTGNTIYF

abundance: .
d_gene: .
j_gene: TRBJ2-7
v_gene: TRBV29-1
CDR3nt: TGCAGCGTTACCGGGACTGAAACCTACGAGCAGTACTTC
CDR3aa: CSVTGTETYEQYF

abundance: .
d_gene: .
j_gene: TRBJ1-1
v_gene: TRBV6-6
CDR3nt: TGTGCCGGGAGTGACAGCCGAACTGAAGCTTTCTTT
CDR3aa: CAGSDSRTEAFF

abundance: .
d_gene: .
j_gene: TRBJ1-3
v_gene: TRBV6-6
CDR3nt: TGTGCCAGCAGCTACGACACGTCTGGAAACACCATATATTTT
CDR3aa: CASSYDTSGNTIYF

abundance: .
d_gene: TRBD2
j_gene: TRBJ2-1
v_gene: TRBV7-9
CDR3nt: TGTGCCAGCAGCCAGGGACTAGCGGGAAACAATGAGCAGTTCTTC
CDR3aa: CASSQGLAGNNEQFF

abundance: .
d_gene: TRBD1
j_gene: TRBJ1-4
v_gene: TRBV19
CDR3nt: TGTGCCAGTAGTACCCTGACAGGGGCTGGCGAAAAACTGTTTTTT
CDR3aa: CASSTLTGAGEKLFF

abundance: .
d_gene: .
j_gene: TRBJ2-3
v_gene: TRBV9
CDR3nt: TGTGCCAGCAGCTCCCAATTCCCGGGGAACACAGATACGCAGTATTTT
CDR3aa: CASSSQFPGNTDTQYF

abundance: once
d_gene: TRBD1
j_gene: TRBJ2-7
v_gene: TRBV6-5
CDR3nt: TGTGCCAGCAGTTACAGGGGGCCCTACGAGCAGTACTTC
CDR3aa: CASSYRGPYEQYF

abundance: few
d_gene: TRBD1
j_gene: TRBJ1-4
v_gene: TRBV5-1
CDR3nt: TGCGCCAGCAGCCGGGGACAGGGGGTTGAAAAACTGTTTTTT
CDR3aa: CASSRGQGVEKLFF

abundance: .
d_gene: TRBD1
j_gene: TRBJ2-7
v_gene: TRBV9
CDR3nt: TGTGCCAGCAGCGCCATTAGGACAGGCTCCTACGAGCAGTACTTC
CDR3aa: CASSAIRTGSYEQYF

abundance: .
d_gene: .
j_gene: TRBJ1-3
v_gene: TRBV5-1
CDR3nt: TGCGCCAGCAGCCGGGACGGGAGCTCTGGAAACACCATATATTTT
CDR3aa: CASSRDGSSGNTIYF

abundance: .
d_gene: .
j_gene: TRBJ1-1
v_gene: TRBV6-5
CDR3nt: TGTGCCAGCACCGACAGGTGGAGGGGGTCTGAAGCTTTCTTT
CDR3aa: CASTDRWRGSEAFF

abundance: .
d_gene: .
j_gene: TRBJ1-2
v_gene: TRBV11-2
CDR3nt: TGTGCCAGCAGCTTAGATAAGGGCTATGGCTACACCTTC
CDR3aa: CASSLDKGYGYTF

abundance: .
d_gene: .
j_gene: TRBJ1-3
v_gene: TRBV19
CDR3nt: TGTGCCAGTAGTAACAACAGGCAGAGTCAGTTCTTTCGGGGTGGAAACACCATATATTTT
CDR3aa: CASSNNRQSQFFRGGNTIYF

abundance: .
d_gene: TRBD1
j_gene: TRBJ1-4
v_gene: TRBV9
CDR3nt: TGTGCCAGCAGCGGACAGGGAGGGAATGAAAAACTGTTTTTT
CDR3aa: CASSGQGGNEKLFF

abundance: .
d_gene: TRBD1
j_gene: TRBJ1-1
v_gene: TRBV27
CDR3nt: TGTGCCAGCAGCGACGGACAGGGATTCATGAACACTGAAGCTTTCTTT
CDR3aa: CASSDGQGFMNTEAFF